A single sample gave rise to the 8 T cell receptor beta chains below, sequenced in a study of cytomegalovirus exposure and HLA in healthy donors. Primers included in the PCR were 60 Vbeta and 13 Jbeta primers. The repertoire was sequenced with immunoSEQ multiplex PCR; TCRdb's copy has only in-frame clones and lacks some. The repertoire has more than 150,000 clones, 60% to 80% of them found once; the top ten carry around 8%. The material sequenced was PBMCs. These TCRs come from a woman aged 40 to 50 in good health and CMV-seropositive.

V and J are TRBV9 and TRBJ2-5; 10 bases are shared with TRBD2. Gene TRBJ2-7 matches the end of the DNA better, so the J call may be wrong. The CDR3 has 21 residues. Per the germline V gene, CDR1 is SGDLS and CDR2 is YYNGEE. The CDR3 loop reads CASSVAWVGRDSGRVTSEQYF. The CDR3 coding sequence is TGTGCCAGCAGCGTAGCATGGGTCGGCAGGGACAGCGGGAGGGTAACCTCCGAGCAGTACTTC.

The CDR3 protein is CAIVDRFSYEQYF. The CDR3 DNA reads TGTGCCATCGTAGACAGGTTTTCCTACGAGCAGTACTTC. V gene TRBV10-3 combines with J gene TRBJ2-7, with D possibly matching TRBD1 (6 bases). This CDR3 is 13 amino acids long. The V end was cut by 8 bases, the J end by 1 base, with 12 bases between. Germline V gene lookup returns CDR1 ENHRY and CDR2 SYGVKD.

The chain carries TRBV6-6 and TRBJ2-4; D ambiguous. The V end lost 7 bases, the J end lost 2 bases, and 12 bases lay between the germline ends. The CDR3 consists of 14 residues. Germline V lookup: CDR1 MNHNY, CDR2 SVGAGI (reference sequence). CDR3 DNA: TGTGCCAGCAATACTCTCGTATCCAAAAACATTCAGTACTTC. Protein: CASNTLVSKNIQYF.

This chain joins TRBV7-9 and TRBJ1-5; unclear D gene. This CDR3 has 13 residues. Germline V CDR1 and CDR2: SEHNR, FQNEAQ (reference sequence). Trimming removed 1 base from V and 6 bases from J, with 7 bases in between. DNA of the CDR3: TGTGCCAGCAGCTTAGGGGAGGCTCAGCCCCAGCATTTT. This encodes CASSLGEAQPQHF.

This clone was counted between two and nine times. This chain joins TRBV29-1 and TRBJ1-1; D call uncertain. CDR3 length equals 13 residues. Germline CDR1 reads SQVTM; CDR2 reads ANQGSEA. With 4 bases removed from V and 1 base from J, the gap between germline ends came to 10 bases. CDR3 in DNA: TGCAGCGTTGCGGAGGCGGGGAACACTGAAGCTTTCTTT. Translation gives CSVAEAGNTEAFF.

Of note for this clone: At one end the junction does not follow the germline gene, possibly because of a read error. The chain joins TRBV6-5 to TRBJ2-7, with TRBD2 matching 12 bases. The length of the CDR3 is 12 residues. Per germline, CDR1 MNHEY and CDR2 SVGAGI. The CDR3 DNA reads TGTGCCAGCAGCTGGACTAGCGGGGCGTTATCGTTC. Residues: CASSWTSGALSF.

The chain combines TRBV10-1 with TRBJ2-1; 10 bases are shared with TRBD2. V lost 4 bases to trimming and J lost 7 bases; unmatched junction nucleotides: 7. The V gene's germline CDR1 is WNHNN and CDR2 SYGVQD (reference sequence). The CDR3 has 15 amino acids. As DNA, the CDR3 is TGCGCCAGCAGTGGGACTAGCGGTCAACGGAATGAGCAGTTCTTC. Its protein product is CASSGTSGQRNEQFF.

The V and J genes are TRBV4-3 and TRBJ2-1, with D possibly being TRBD1 (5 bases). V gave up 0 bases and J gave up 7 bases, with 16 bases separating them. This CDR3 comprises 16 residues. The V gene's germline CDR1 is LGHNA and CDR2 YSLEER. This CDR3 reads CASSQDPPGSGNEQFF. DNA of the CDR3: TGCGCCAGCAGCCAAGATCCCCCAGGGTCAGGAAATGAGCAGTTCTTC.